This T cell receptor beta chain was identified in a study of T-cell memory formation after mild COVID-19. V was clipped by 0 bases and J by 0 bases, with 9 bases between them. The CDR3 totals 16 residues. The germline V gene has CDR1 LNHDA and CDR2 SQIVND (reference sequence). This clonotype was detected a few times. Its antigen is as yet unknown. Study results and caveats: Memory cells collected pre-infection included some clones that later responded, suggesting cross-reactive memory joined. Contracting CD4+ clones were located mainly in CM and EM, and CD8+ clones in EMRA.

The 5'RACE method, run with constant-segment primers, produced TCR alpha and TCR beta cDNA libraries (carrying sample barcodes and UMIs). TCRdb re-called the 5' RACE reads through MiXCR, storing one row per CDR3 protein. The table shows about 410,000 distinct CDR3 sequences, with about a sixth occurring only once. The genes are TRBV19 and TRBJ1-5; D call uncertain. The TCR originated in a man aged 18 to 30 who had mild COVID-19 (a few samples of this study predate the infection). Cell type and time point are not known. The sample was PBMCs or a T cell subset sorted from them (not recorded which). CDR3 DNA sequence: TGTGCCAGTAGTATAGATTTTGGGGATAGCAATCAGCCCCAGCATTTT. This gives the protein CASSIDFGDSNQPQHF.